The next 4 T cell receptor beta chains were all read from a single sample in a study of cytotoxic CD8 clonotypes in ibrutinib-treated CLL. Here immunoSEQ multiplex PCR was the method, and the copy in TCRdb shows in-frame clones only, minus some. The table has approximately 46,000 clones, more than 60% seen once. The sample in question was PBMCs, obtained after 12 months of ibrutinib treatment. Receptor source: a human donor with chronic lymphocytic leukemia.

The chain has TRBV7-2 and TRBJ2-7; the match to TRBD2 covers 11 bases. The germline CDR1 and CDR2 sequences are SGHTA and FQGNSA. This CDR3 is 16 amino acids long. The V gene end was trimmed by 1 base and the J gene end by 4 bases; junction bases not matched to a gene: 6. CDR3 sequence reads: CASSLGTIAGGYEQYF. Here the CDR3 DNA reads TGTGCCAGCAGCTTAGGGACGATAGCGGGAGGGTACGAGCAGTACTTC.

The chain is built from TRBV28 and TRBJ2-6, with TRBD2 matching 7 bases. This CDR3 spans 17 amino acids. Germline assignment: CDR1 MDHEN and CDR2 SYDVKM. Trimming cost V 3 bases and J 0 bases; bases outside gene matches: 5. The CDR3 protein is CASSLGGPTSGANVLTF. The DNA of the CDR3 is TGTGCCAGCAGTTTGGGAGGGCCGACCTCTGGGGCCAACGTCCTGACTTTC.

The chain couples TRBV18 to TRBJ2-7; 8 nucleotides agree with TRBD1. The CDR3 runs 15 residues. The V segment lost 0 bases and the J segment 2 bases; nucleotides outside the gene matches: 3. CDR1 and CDR2 from the germline V gene are KGHSH and LQKENI. CDR3 bases: TGTGCCAGCTCACCACCCGGACAGGGCACCTACGAGCAGTACTTC. As protein: CASSPPGQGTYEQYF. Combining the CDR3 with reference TRBV18 and TRBJ2-7 gives the whole variable domain NAGVMQNPRHLVRRRGQEARLRCSPMKGHSHVYWYRQLPEEGLKFMVYLQKENIIDESGMPKERFSAEFPKEGPSILRIQQVVRGDSAAYFCASSPPGQGTYEQYFGPGTRLTVT.

By share, this clone counts as medium-sized. The chain recombines TRBV27 with TRBJ2-1; D uncertain. Looked up from germline, CDR1 is MNHEY and CDR2 is SMNVEV (reference sequence). The CDR3 runs 15 residues. V shed 4 bases and J shed 3 bases, with 13 bases lying between them. The CDR3 region is CASSSGRRDYNEQFF. In nucleotides, the CDR3 is TGTGCCAGCAGTTCCGGACGTAGAGACTACAATGAGCAGTTCTTC.